This T cell receptor beta chain was sequenced for a study of T cell repertoires in cytomegalovirus infection. Overall study: Used in the study were CMV epitopes, some recently identified and HLA-C-restricted, others well-studied and HLA-B-restricted. Through public TCR beta signatures, both CMV infection and matching HLA type were indicated. Broader study findings: HLA-C-restricted CMV-specific TCR beta clonotypes were dominant in the ex vivo response. CMV carriers with the relevant HLA were identified by cumulative public TCR beta family frequency.

Note on this clonotype: Antigen: not known.

Using its own MiXCR run on the reads, TCRdb lists one record per CDR3 protein. Here the sample spans about 890,000 distinct CDR3 sequences, less than 40% being singletons. Here the sequenced sample was cultured CD8+ T cells from PBMCs, taken from culture after CMV antigen stimulation. The receptor was derived from a human donor in good health (CMV status not recorded). Some clones in this sample may be carry-over from other donors' samples.

The CDR3 region is CASSVPWTTNTGELFF. The CDR3 DNA follows: TGTGCCAGCAGTGTCCCATGGACGACGAACACCGGGGAGCTGTTTTTT. This sequence joins TRBV6-1 and TRBJ2-2; D gene ambiguous. Germline V gene sequence: CDR1 MNHNS, CDR2 SASEGT. This CDR3 comprises 16 residues. Trimming took off 4 bases at V and 0 bases at J, with 12 bases between the two ends.